These 20 T cell receptor beta chains originate from one sample sequenced in a study of beta chain features in type 1 diabetes. The investigators reverse transcribed all of the isolated RNA, so they sequenced expressed TCRB transcripts. Assay: immunoSEQ multiplex PCR; the TCRdb copy retains only in-frame clones and omits some. This table has approximately 400,000 clones, about 14% appearing once. What was sequenced was naive CD4+ T cells from blood. These receptors all stem from a woman younger than 35 in good health.

The V gene is TRBV6-6, the J gene TRBJ2-1; 7 bases map to TRBD1. Germline V gene lookup returns CDR1 MNHNY and CDR2 SVGAGI (reference sequence). V was pared by 10 bases and J by 2 bases, with 5 bases of the junction left unmatched. The CDR3 totals 13 residues. Here the CDR3 reads CATQDRAYNEQFF. The CDR3 coding sequence is TGTGCCACCCAAGACAGGGCCTACAATGAGCAGTTCTTC.

The chain recombines TRBV20-1 with TRBJ2-7; the D is unclear. V was pared by 1 base and J by 5 bases, with 6 bases between. Germline lookup yields CDR1 DFQATT and CDR2 SNEGSKA (reference sequence). The CDR3 length is 11 residues. CDR3 amino acids: CSARAIHEQYF. As DNA, the CDR3 is TGCAGTGCTAGAGCCATCCACGAGCAGTACTTC.

This clone appeared a few times. The J gene is TRBJ2-1, the V gene TRBV30; weak D call: TRBD2 (6 bases). From germline, CDR1 is GTSNPN and CDR2 SVGIG (reference sequence). Trimming pared 3 bases from V and 7 bases from J, leaving 10 bases between. This CDR3 spans 12 amino acids. Here the CDR3 reads CAWSRGNNEQFF. As DNA, the CDR3 is TGTGCCTGGAGCCGGGGGAATAATGAGCAGTTCTTC.

The V and J genes are TRBV28 and TRBJ2-1; 13 bases are a match to TRBD2. CDR1 MDHEN and CDR2 SYDVKM come from the germline V gene. The junction had 5 bases not matched to a gene; V was cut back by 6 bases and J by 9 bases. The CDR3 is 14 residues long. This CDR3 reads CASSRTSGSLEQFF. CDR3 bases: TGTGCCAGCAGCAGGACTAGCGGGAGCCTTGAGCAGTTCTTC. The variable domain in full, completed from reference TRBV28 and TRBJ2-1, reads DVKVTQSSRYLVKRTGEKVFLECVQDMDHENMFWYRQDPGLGLRLIYFSYDVKMKEKGDIPEGYSVSREKKERFSLILESASTNQTSMYLCASSRTSGSLEQFFGPGTRLTVL.

The sample holds a few counts of this clone. This chain connects TRBV14 to TRBJ2-1, with TRBD2 identical over 8 bases. V gave up 6 bases and J gave up 3 bases; unmatched junction bases: 7. CDR1 and CDR2 from the germline V gene are SGHDN and FVKESK. The CDR3 consists of 15 residues. CDR3 region: CASSFASGYYNEQFF. In DNA, the CDR3 is TGTGCCAGCAGTTTCGCTAGCGGGTACTACAATGAGCAGTTCTTC.

On this clone: At the DNA level, this CDR3 is encoded by other sequences in the same sample as well. V usage is TRBV18 and J usage is TRBJ1-1; a possible D gene is TRBD1 (6 bases). There are 14 residues in the CDR3. Germline V lookup: CDR1 KGHSH, CDR2 LQKENI. V lost 6 bases, J lost 0 bases, and 11 bases lay in between. The CDR3 sequence is CASSPQGMNTEAFF. CDR3 in DNA: TGTGCCAGCTCGCCGCAGGGGATGAACACTGAAGCTTTCTTT.

This clone was detected a few times. This chain joins TRBV7-9 and TRBJ2-1, with 9 bases identical to TRBD2. J was trimmed by 8 bases and V by 5 bases; bases with no gene match: 7. The CDR3 extends over 14 amino acids. Germline CDR1 reads SEHNR; CDR2 reads FQNEAQ (reference sequence). Here the CDR3 DNA reads TGTGCCAGCAGCATCCTAGCGGGGCGGGATGAGCAGTTCTTC. Protein product: CASSILAGRDEQFF.

This clone showed up just a few times. This chain connects TRBV15 to TRBJ2-5; 7 bases match TRBD2. V lost 8 bases, J lost 5 bases, and 11 bases stayed unmatched. CDR3 length: 14 amino acids. Germline CDR1 LNHNV, CDR2 YYDKDF (reference sequence). The CDR3 DNA is TGTGCCACCGCGAGAGGGAGGGGTCAGGAGACCCAGTACTTC. Its translation: CATARGRGQETQYF.

This clone was seen a handful of times. The V gene is TRBV28, the J gene TRBJ2-2; possible D gene TRBD1, 5 bases. Germline V gene sequence: CDR1 MDHEN, CDR2 SYDVKM. V was shortened by 3 bases and J by 1 base, with 15 bases between the two germline ends. The CDR3 has 17 residues. The chain's CDR3 is CASSLAYRTRNTGELFF. CDR3 DNA: TGTGCCAGCAGTTTGGCTTACCGGACACGGAACACCGGGGAGCTGTTTTTT.

The rearrangement uses TRBV28 and TRBJ1-5; TRBD1 agrees at 7 bases. The V gene end was trimmed by 8 bases and the J gene end by 2 bases; junction bases not matched to a gene: 6. The CDR3 is 14 amino acids. The germline V gene encodes CDR1 MDHEN and CDR2 SYDVKM. The CDR3 here is CASFEGAGNQPQHF. In DNA, the CDR3 is TGTGCCAGCTTCGAGGGGGCAGGCAATCAGCCCCAGCATTTT.

This clone showed up just a few times. The chain uses TRBV5-1 and TRBJ2-7; D unclear. Germline CDR1 and CDR2: SGHRS and YFSETQ. V was pared by 0 bases and J by 1 base, with 5 bases between. The CDR3 totals 13 residues. CDR3 sequence (DNA): TGCGCCAGCAGCTTGGAGAGGTCCTACGAGCAGTACTTC. Translation gives CASSLERSYEQYF.

This chain links TRBV7-4 with TRBJ1-5, with D unresolved. Germline V gives CDR1 SGHVT, CDR2 SQSDAQ. The CDR3 covers 17 residues. V was shortened by 5 bases and J by 2 bases, with 19 bases between the two germline ends. As DNA, the CDR3 is TGTGCCAGCAGCCCCCTCCGAAGCGGGCCGGGCAATCAGCCCCAGCATTTT. Translation gives CASSPLRSGPGNQPQHF.

The chain couples TRBV28 to TRBJ2-3, with D perhaps matching TRBD1 (5 bases). This CDR3 has 15 amino acids. The V end was cut by 4 bases, the J end by 2 bases, with 13 bases between. CDR1 and CDR2 (germline): MDHEN, SYDVKM. Here the CDR3 reads CASSSRGGNTDTQYF. Written as DNA, the CDR3 is TGTGCCAGCAGTTCAAGGGGTGGTAACACAGATACGCAGTATTTT.

The table lists this clone with a few counts. The chain couples TRBV5-1 to TRBJ1-1, with D maybe TRBD1 (6 bases). V lost 1 base and J 1 base, leaving 8 bases between the germline ends. Germline CDR1 is SGHRS and CDR2 is YFSETQ. The CDR3 length is 14 residues. CDR3: CASSLMGQNTEAFF. CDR3 DNA sequence: TGCGCCAGCAGCTTGATGGGACAGAACACTGAAGCTTTCTTT.

Note on this clone: The same CDR3 arises from other DNA sequences in this sample as well. This chain connects TRBV15 to TRBJ2-7, with D hard to call. Per germline, CDR1 LNHNV and CDR2 YYDKDF (reference sequence). Trimming cost V 0 bases and J 3 bases, with 6 bases left between them. CDR3 size: 13 residues. The CDR3: CATSRETGYEQYF. The CDR3 DNA sequence: TGTGCCACCAGCAGAGAGACGGGCTACGAGCAGTACTTC.

The V call is TRBV30, the J call TRBJ2-3; perhaps TRBD1 as D (5 bases). V gave up 4 bases and J gave up 3 bases, with 11 bases separating them. The V gene's germline CDR1 is GTSNPN and CDR2 SVGIG (reference sequence). The length of the CDR3 is 13 residues. CDR3 protein: CAWTQGPTDTQYF. The DNA for the CDR3 is TGTGCCTGGACCCAGGGTCCAACAGATACGCAGTATTTT.

The chain has TRBV18 and TRBJ2-7; TRBD1 agrees at 9 bases. This CDR3 has 18 residues. V gave up 4 bases and J gave up 0 bases; unmatched junction bases: 13. Germline V gene lookup returns CDR1 KGHSH and CDR2 LQKENI. The CDR3 DNA reads as TGTGCCAGCTCACGTCGGGACAGGGAGTATCATAGCTCCTACGAGCAGTACTTC. It yields the protein CASSRRDREYHSSYEQYF.

V is TRBV7-2 and J is TRBJ2-3; maybe TRBD2 (6 bases). The CDR3 is 14 residues long. V was cut by 3 bases and J by 2 bases, with 9 bases left in between. Per the germline V gene, CDR1 is SGHTA and CDR2 is FQGNSA. This CDR3 reads CASSFGTYTDTQYF. CDR3 DNA sequence: TGTGCCAGCAGCTTCGGGACTTACACAGATACGCAGTATTTT.

There are a few counts of this clone. The chain combines TRBV30 with TRBJ1-5; weak D call: TRBD1 (6 bases). From germline, CDR1 is GTSNPN and CDR2 SVGIG (reference sequence). This CDR3 contains 14 residues. V lost 5 bases to trimming and J lost 5 bases, with 16 bases between them. The CDR3 loop reads CAWGKTGLDQPQHF. CDR3 bases: TGTGCCTGGGGAAAAACAGGGCTCGATCAGCCCCAGCATTTT.

V and J are TRBV7-9 and TRBJ2-1; TRBD2 matches at 14 bases. The CDR3 is 15 residues long. Trimming removed 4 bases from V and 9 bases from J; junction bases left unmatched: 5. Per germline, CDR1 SEHNR and CDR2 FQNEAQ (reference sequence). CDR3 coding DNA: TGTGCCAGCAGCTCTGGACTAGCGGGAGGTTCTGAGCAGTTCTTC. Protein sequence: CASSSGLAGGSEQFF.